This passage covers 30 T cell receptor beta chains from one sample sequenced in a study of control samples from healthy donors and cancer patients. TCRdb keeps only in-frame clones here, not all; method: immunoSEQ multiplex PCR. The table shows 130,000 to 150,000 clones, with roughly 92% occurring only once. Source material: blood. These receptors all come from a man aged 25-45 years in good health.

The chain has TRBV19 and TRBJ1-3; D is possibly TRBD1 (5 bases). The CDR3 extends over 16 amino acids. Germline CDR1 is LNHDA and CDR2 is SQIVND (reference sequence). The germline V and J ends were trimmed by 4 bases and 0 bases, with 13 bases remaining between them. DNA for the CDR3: TGTGCCAGTAGTACGGGACTCAGCAGCTCTGGAAACACCATATATTTT. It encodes CASSTGLSSSGNTIYF.

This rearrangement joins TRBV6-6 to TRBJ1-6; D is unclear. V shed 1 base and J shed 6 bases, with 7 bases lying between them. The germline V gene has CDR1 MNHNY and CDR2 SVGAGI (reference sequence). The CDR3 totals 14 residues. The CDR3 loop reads CASSYFSGNSPLHF. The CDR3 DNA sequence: TGTGCCAGCAGTTACTTTTCGGGTAATTCACCCCTCCACTTT.

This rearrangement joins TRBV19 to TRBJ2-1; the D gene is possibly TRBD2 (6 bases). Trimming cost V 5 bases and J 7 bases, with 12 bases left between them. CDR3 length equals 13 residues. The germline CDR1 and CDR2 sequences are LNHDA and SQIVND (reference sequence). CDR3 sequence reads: CASSGRLGNEQFF. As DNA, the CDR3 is TGTGCCAGTAGTGGAAGACTAGGTAATGAGCAGTTCTTC.

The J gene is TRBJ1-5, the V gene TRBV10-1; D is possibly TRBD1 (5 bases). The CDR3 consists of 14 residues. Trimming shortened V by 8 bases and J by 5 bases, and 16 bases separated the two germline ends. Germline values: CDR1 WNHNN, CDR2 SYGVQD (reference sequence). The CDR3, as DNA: TGCGCCAGCCCTTGTCAGGGTTTCTATCAGCCCCAGCATTTT. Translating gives CASPCQGFYQPQHF.

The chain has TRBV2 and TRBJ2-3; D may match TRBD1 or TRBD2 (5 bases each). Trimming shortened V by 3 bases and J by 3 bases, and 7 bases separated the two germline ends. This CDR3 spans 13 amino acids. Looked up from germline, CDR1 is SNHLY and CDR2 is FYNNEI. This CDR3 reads CASSDGGTDTQYF. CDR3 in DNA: TGTGCCAGCAGTGATGGGGGTACAGATACGCAGTATTTT.

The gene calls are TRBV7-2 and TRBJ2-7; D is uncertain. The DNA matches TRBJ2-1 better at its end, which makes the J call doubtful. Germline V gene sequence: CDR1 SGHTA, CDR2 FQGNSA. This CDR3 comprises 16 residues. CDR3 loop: CASSLVARHSYNEQFF. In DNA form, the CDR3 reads TGTGCCAGCAGCTTAGTCGCTCGTCACTCCTACAATGAGCAGTTCTTC.

The CDR3 region has the DNA TGTGCCAGCAGCTCTGCGGGGAATTGGGCAAACTATGGCTACACCTTC. It translates to CASSSAGNWANYGYTF. This chain uses TRBV5-8 with TRBJ1-2, with D hard to call. The V and J ends lost 3 bases and 2 bases respectively, with 17 bases between them. Germline-derived CDR1 and CDR2 are SGHTS and YDEGEE. The CDR3 totals 16 residues.

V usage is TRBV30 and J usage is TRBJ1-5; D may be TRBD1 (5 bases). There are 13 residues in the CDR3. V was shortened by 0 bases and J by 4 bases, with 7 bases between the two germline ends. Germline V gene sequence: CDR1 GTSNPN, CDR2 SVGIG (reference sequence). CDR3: CAWSVRGNQPQHF. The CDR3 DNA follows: TGTGCCTGGAGTGTAAGGGGTAATCAGCCCCAGCATTTT.

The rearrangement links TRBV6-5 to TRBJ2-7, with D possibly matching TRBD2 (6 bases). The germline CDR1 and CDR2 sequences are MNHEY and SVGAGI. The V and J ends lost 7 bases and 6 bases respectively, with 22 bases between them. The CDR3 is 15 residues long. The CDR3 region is CASKVGRERGLEQYF. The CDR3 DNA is TGTGCCAGCAAGGTGGGACGGGAGAGGGGCCTCGAGCAGTACTTC.

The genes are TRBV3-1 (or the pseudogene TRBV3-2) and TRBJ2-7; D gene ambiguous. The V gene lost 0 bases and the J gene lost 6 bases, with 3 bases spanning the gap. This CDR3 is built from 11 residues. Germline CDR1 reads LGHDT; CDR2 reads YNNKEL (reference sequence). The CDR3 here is CASSQEAEQYF. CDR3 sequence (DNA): TGTGCCAGCAGCCAAGAGGCCGAGCAGTACTTC.

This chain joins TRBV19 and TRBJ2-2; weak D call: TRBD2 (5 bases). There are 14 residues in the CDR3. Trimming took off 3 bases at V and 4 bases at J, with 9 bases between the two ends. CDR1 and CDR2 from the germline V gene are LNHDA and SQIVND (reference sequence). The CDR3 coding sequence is TGTGCCAGTAGTATGAGGGTTTCCACCGGGGAGCTGTTTTTT. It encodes CASSMRVSTGELFF.

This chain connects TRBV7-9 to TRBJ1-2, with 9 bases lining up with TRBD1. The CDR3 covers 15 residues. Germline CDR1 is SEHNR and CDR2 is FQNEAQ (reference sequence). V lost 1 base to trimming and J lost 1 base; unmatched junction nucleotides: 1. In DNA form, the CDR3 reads TGTGCCAGCAGCTTAGGGACAGGGGATAACTATGGCTACACCTTC. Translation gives CASSLGTGDNYGYTF.

The CDR3 region is CASKSSGTTYEQYF. DNA for the CDR3: TGTGCCAGCAAAAGTTCCGGGACCACCTACGAGCAGTACTTC. This chain connects TRBV28 to TRBJ2-7; D could derive from TRBD1 or TRBD2 (5 bases each). V dropped 7 bases and J dropped 2 bases, with 15 bases sitting between them. CDR1 is MDHEN and CDR2 is SYDVKM in the germline V gene. The length of the CDR3 is 14 residues.

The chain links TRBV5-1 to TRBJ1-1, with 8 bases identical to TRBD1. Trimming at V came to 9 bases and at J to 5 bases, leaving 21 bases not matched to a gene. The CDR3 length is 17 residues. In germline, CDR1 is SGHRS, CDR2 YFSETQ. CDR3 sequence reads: CATIAGQATPNETEAFF. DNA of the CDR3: TGCGCCACCATAGCGGGACAGGCGACCCCTAACGAAACTGAAGCTTTCTTT.

The CDR3 region is CASSPSEGTSRLYTF. Here the CDR3 DNA reads TGTGCCAGCAGCCCTTCAGAGGGAACTTCCCGGCTATACACCTTC. V usage is TRBV4-2 and J usage is TRBJ1-2, with unresolved D. Germline-derived CDR1 and CDR2 are LGHNA and YNFKEQ. The CDR3 has 15 residues. Trimming removed 4 bases from V and 11 bases from J, with 23 bases in between.

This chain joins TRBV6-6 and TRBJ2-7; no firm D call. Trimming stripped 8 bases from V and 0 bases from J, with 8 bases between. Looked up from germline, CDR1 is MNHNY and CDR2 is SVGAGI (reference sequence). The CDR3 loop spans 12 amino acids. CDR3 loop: CASGDRSYEQYF. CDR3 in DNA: TGTGCCAGCGGTGATCGCTCCTACGAGCAGTACTTC.

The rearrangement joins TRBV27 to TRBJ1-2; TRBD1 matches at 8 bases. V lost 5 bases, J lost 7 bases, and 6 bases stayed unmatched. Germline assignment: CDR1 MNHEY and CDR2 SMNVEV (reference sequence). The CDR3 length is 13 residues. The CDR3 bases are TGTGCCAGCAGTACCAGGGGGCTGGGTGGCTACACCTTC. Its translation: CASSTRGLGGYTF.

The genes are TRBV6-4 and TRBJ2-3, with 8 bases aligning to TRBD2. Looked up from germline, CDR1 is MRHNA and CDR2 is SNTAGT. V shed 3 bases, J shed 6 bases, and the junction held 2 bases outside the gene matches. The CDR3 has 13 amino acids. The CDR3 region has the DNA TGTGCCAGCAGTGAAAGCGGGAGCGATACGCAGTATTTT. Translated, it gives CASSESGSDTQYF.

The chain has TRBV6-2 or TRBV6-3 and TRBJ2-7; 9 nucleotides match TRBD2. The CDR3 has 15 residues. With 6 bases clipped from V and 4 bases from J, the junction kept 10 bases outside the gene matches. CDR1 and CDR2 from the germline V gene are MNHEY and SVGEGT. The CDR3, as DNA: TGTGCCAGCAGCTCCACGGGTAGCGGGAGTTACGAGCAGTACTTC. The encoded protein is CASSSTGSGSYEQYF.

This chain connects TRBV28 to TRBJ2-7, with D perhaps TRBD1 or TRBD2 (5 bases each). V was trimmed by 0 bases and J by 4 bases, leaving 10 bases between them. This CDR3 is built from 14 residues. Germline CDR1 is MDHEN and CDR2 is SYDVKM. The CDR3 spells CASSLWGTQYEQYF. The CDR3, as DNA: TGTGCCAGCAGTTTATGGGGGACCCAGTACGAGCAGTACTTC.

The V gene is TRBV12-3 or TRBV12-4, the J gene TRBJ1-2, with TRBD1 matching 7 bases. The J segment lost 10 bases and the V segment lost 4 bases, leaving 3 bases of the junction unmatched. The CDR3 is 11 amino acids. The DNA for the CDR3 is TGTGCCAGCAGTTACGACAGGGTCTACACCTTC. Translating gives CASSYDRVYTF.

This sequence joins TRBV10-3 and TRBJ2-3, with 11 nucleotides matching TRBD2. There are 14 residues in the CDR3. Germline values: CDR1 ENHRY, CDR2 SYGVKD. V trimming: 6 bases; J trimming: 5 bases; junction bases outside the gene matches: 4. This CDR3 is CAIRLAGAGDTQYF. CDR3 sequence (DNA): TGTGCCATCAGACTAGCGGGAGCGGGAGATACGCAGTATTTT.

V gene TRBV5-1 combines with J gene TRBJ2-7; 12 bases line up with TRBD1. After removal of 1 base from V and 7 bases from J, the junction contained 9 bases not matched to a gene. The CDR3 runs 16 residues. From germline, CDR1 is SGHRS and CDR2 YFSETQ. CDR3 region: CASSLTPGQGAFEQYF. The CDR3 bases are TGCGCCAGCAGCTTGACTCCGGGACAGGGGGCGTTTGAGCAGTACTTC.

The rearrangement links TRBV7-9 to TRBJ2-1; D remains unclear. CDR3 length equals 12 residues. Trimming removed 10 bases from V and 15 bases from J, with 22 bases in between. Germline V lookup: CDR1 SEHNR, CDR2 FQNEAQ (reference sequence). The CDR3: CATAALRISLFF. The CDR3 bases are TGTGCCACGGCAGCCCTGCGTATATCTTTGTTCTTC.

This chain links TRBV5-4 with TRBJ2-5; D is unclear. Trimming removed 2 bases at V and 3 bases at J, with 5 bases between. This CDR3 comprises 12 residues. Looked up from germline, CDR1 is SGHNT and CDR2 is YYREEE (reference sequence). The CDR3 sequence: CASSFGEETQYF. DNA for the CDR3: TGTGCCAGCAGCTTCGGAGAAGAGACCCAGTACTTC.

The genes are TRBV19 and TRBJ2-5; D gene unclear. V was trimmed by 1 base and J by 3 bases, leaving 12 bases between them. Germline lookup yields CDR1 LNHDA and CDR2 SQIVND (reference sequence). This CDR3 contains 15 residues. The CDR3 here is CASSIAGTYEETQYF. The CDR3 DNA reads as TGTGCCAGTAGTATAGCTGGCACCTACGAAGAGACCCAGTACTTC.

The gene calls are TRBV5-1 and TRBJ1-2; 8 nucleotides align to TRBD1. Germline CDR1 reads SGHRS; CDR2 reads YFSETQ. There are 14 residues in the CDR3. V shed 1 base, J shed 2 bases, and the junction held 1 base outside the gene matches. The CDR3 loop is CASSLTGGNYGYTF. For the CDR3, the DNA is TGCGCCAGCAGCTTGACAGGGGGAAACTATGGCTACACCTTC.

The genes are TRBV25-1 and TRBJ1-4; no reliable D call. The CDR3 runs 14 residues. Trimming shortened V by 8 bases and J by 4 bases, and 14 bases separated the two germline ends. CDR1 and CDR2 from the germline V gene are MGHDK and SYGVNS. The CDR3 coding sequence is TGTGCCAGCTCTCTGGGGATCTTTAATGAAAAACTGTTTTTT. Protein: CASSLGIFNEKLFF. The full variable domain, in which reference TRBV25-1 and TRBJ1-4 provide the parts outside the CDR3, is EADIYQTPRYLVIGTGKKITLECSQTMGHDKMYWYQQDPGMELHLIHYSYGVNSTEKGDLSSESTVSRIRTEHFPLTLESARPSHTSQYLCASSLGIFNEKLFFGSGTQLSVL.

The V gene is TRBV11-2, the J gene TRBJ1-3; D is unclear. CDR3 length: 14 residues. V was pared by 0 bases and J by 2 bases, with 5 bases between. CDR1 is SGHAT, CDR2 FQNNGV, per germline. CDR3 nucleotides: TGTGCCAGCAGCTTAGACAGCACTGGAAACACCATATATTTT. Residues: CASSLDSTGNTIYF.

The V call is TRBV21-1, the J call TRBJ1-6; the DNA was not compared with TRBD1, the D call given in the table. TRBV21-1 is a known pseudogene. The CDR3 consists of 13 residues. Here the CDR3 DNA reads TGTGCCAGCAGCGACGTGTTTGGGACACAAGGCCCCTTT. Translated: CASSDVFGTQGPF.